Below are 20 T cell receptor beta chains sequenced from a single sample in a study of OX40 agonist ivuxolimab in advanced cancers. The data were produced by immunoSEQ multiplex PCR, yet TCRdb's version contains in-frame clones alone and is incomplete. The table includes roughly 50,000 clones, over 70% detected once. The material was CD4+ or CD8+ T cells sorted from blood, obtained in a trial of the OX40 agonist ivuxolimab. The receptors originated from an adult with an advanced solid tumor such as melanoma, head and neck, liver or kidney cancer.

About this clone itself: Other nucleotide sequences from this sample produce the same CDR3. The rearrangement uses TRBV6-1 and TRBJ1-5, with 8 bases fitting TRBD1. Germline V gene lookup returns CDR1 MNHNS and CDR2 SASEGT. This CDR3 is 14 amino acids long. J lost 2 bases, V lost 5 bases, and 2 bases had no gene match. The CDR3 sequence is CASSLTGGNQPQHF. DNA for the CDR3: TGTGCCAGCAGTCTGACAGGGGGCAATCAGCCCCAGCATTTT.

This clone showed up just once. V usage is TRBV11-2 and J usage is TRBJ1-1; the D is unclear. CDR1 is SGHAT and CDR2 is FQNNGV in the germline V gene. Trimming cost V 4 bases and J 2 bases, with 14 bases left between them. This CDR3 is built from 15 residues. The chain's CDR3 is CASSSQKRLNTEAFF. CDR3 in DNA: TGTGCCAGCAGCTCCCAGAAGCGGTTAAACACTGAAGCTTTCTTT.

The rearrangement links TRBV5-1 to TRBJ2-3, with a tentative D call TRBD1 (6 bases). CDR3 length: 14 residues. The ends were cut back, 0 bases at V and 4 bases at J, with 9 bases in the middle. The germline CDR1 and CDR2 sequences are SGHRS and YFSETQ. This CDR3 reads CASSLAGVADTQYF. CDR3 in DNA: TGCGCCAGCAGCTTGGCAGGGGTGGCAGATACGCAGTATTTT.

To note about this clone: The same CDR3 is also encoded by other DNA sequences in this sample. The chain has TRBV5-8 and TRBJ1-3; no clear D. This CDR3 contains 15 residues. V lost 1 base and J 0 bases, leaving 8 bases between the germline ends. Germline loops: CDR1 SGHTS, CDR2 YDEGEE. CDR3 protein: CASSLRTGSGNTIYF. The CDR3 DNA reads as TGTGCCAGCAGCTTGAGGACGGGCTCTGGAAACACCATATATTTT.

This sequence joins TRBV9 and TRBJ2-5; no clear D gene. The CDR3 spans 13 residues. Trimming cost V 0 bases and J 1 base, with 4 bases left between them. The germline V gene encodes CDR1 SGDLS and CDR2 YYNGEE. CDR3 residues: CASSVDAQETQYF. CDR3 bases: TGTGCCAGCAGCGTAGATGCCCAAGAGACCCAGTACTTC.

The chain joins TRBV27 to TRBJ1-6; 7 bases map to TRBD1. The CDR3 length is 16 residues. Germline CDR1 and CDR2: MNHEY and SMNVEV (reference sequence). Germline trimming cut 7 bases from V and 7 bases from J; bases unmatched to any gene: 13. CDR3 nucleotides: TGTGCCAGCACCTCCGGGACAGTGGGCTTAAATTCACCCCTCCACTTT. This translates into CASTSGTVGLNSPLHF.

The chain carries TRBV27 and TRBJ2-1; D might be TRBD2 (6 bases). The germline CDR1 and CDR2 sequences are MNHEY and SMNVEV (reference sequence). The V end was cut by 5 bases, the J end by 9 bases, with 17 bases between. The CDR3 is 14 amino acids. CDR3 sequence: CASSLPRGAGEQFF. The CDR3 DNA sequence: TGTGCCAGCAGTCTCCCTCGTGGAGCGGGTGAGCAGTTCTTC.

A remark on this clone: This specimen includes other DNA sequences encoding the same CDR3. The chain carries TRBV18 and TRBJ1-5; weak D call: TRBD1 (5 bases). Trimming stripped 3 bases from V and 4 bases from J, with 10 bases between. Germline assignment: CDR1 KGHSH and CDR2 LQKENI. This CDR3 contains 14 residues. CDR3 region: CASSPPGGNQPQHF. The CDR3 DNA follows: TGTGCCAGCTCACCCCCCGGGGGAAATCAGCCCCAGCATTTT.

The genes are TRBV5-1 and TRBJ2-3, with 10 bases fitting TRBD2. J was trimmed by 6 bases and V by 2 bases; bases with no gene match: 6. The germline CDR1 and CDR2 sequences are SGHRS and YFSETQ. The CDR3 runs to 15 residues. The DNA of the CDR3 is TGCGCCAGCAGCTTCAGCGGGGGGGCGGCGGATACGCAGTATTTT. Protein product: CASSFSGGAADTQYF.

The chain employs TRBV2 and TRBJ2-7; 8 bases fit TRBD2. CDR1 is SNHLY, CDR2 FYNNEI, per germline. The V gene end was trimmed by 7 bases and the J gene end by 2 bases; junction bases not matched to a gene: 4. The CDR3 contains 13 residues. CDR3 nucleotide sequence: TGTGCCAGCACGGGGGGGCAGACCTACGAGCAGTACTTC. Its protein is CASTGGQTYEQYF.

The rearrangement joins TRBV5-1 to TRBJ2-3; tentatively, D is TRBD1 or TRBD2 (5 bases each). V lost 4 bases to trimming and J lost 5 bases, with 11 bases between them. Germline loops: CDR1 SGHRS, CDR2 YFSETQ. The CDR3 is 13 amino acids. In DNA form, the CDR3 reads TGCGCCAGCAGCCGGGACCGGGGAGATACGCAGTATTTT. Its protein is CASSRDRGDTQYF.

This clone was recorded once. The rearrangement links TRBV19 to TRBJ2-7; 9 bases align to TRBD2. Per germline, CDR1 LNHDA and CDR2 SQIVND (reference sequence). The CDR3 length is 16 residues. V gave up 5 bases and J gave up 4 bases; unmatched junction bases: 12. The CDR3: CASSPRGSGSWYEQYF. CDR3 DNA sequence: TGTGCCAGTAGTCCCCGAGGTAGCGGGAGCTGGTACGAGCAGTACTTC.

Turning to this clone: Within the sample, other DNA sequences also encode this same CDR3. This rearrangement joins TRBV6-5 to TRBJ1-1, with D maybe TRBD1 (5 bases). CDR1 and CDR2 (germline): MNHEY, SVGAGI. V gave up 3 bases and J gave up 1 base, with 6 bases separating them. The CDR3 has 13 amino acids. The CDR3 loop is CASSYQGNTEAFF. CDR3 bases: TGTGCCAGCAGTTATCAGGGGAACACTGAAGCTTTCTTT.

The genes are TRBV9 and TRBJ1-2; TRBD1 agrees at 7 bases. The CDR3 runs to 17 residues. J lost 6 bases, V lost 0 bases, and 14 bases had no gene match. CDR1 and CDR2 from the germline V gene are SGDLS and YYNGEE. The CDR3 sequence is CASSVAPAGQSQNGYTF. The CDR3 DNA is TGTGCCAGCAGCGTAGCTCCGGCGGGACAGTCCCAGAATGGCTACACCTTC.

The chain recombines TRBV27 with TRBJ2-7; tentative D call: TRBD1 (6 bases). V shed 9 bases and J shed 2 bases, with 17 bases lying between them. The CDR3 runs 14 residues. The germline gives CDR1 MNHEY, CDR2 SMNVEV (reference sequence). CDR3 sequence: CASNSGTFPYEQYF. Here the CDR3 DNA reads TGTGCCAGTAATTCCGGGACATTCCCCTACGAGCAGTACTTC.

The rearrangement links TRBV5-1 to TRBJ1-2; TRBD1 might be the D (5 bases). The CDR3 sequence is 12 residues long. V lost 5 bases and J 11 bases, leaving 16 bases between the germline ends. Germline CDR1 reads SGHRS; CDR2 reads YFSETQ. The chain's CDR3 is CASRRGAEGYTF. The DNA of the CDR3 is TGCGCCAGCAGAAGGGGCGCAGAGGGGTACACCTTC.

The gene calls are TRBV10-3 and TRBJ1-4; D unresolved. The CDR3 covers 14 residues. Germline V gene lookup returns CDR1 ENHRY and CDR2 SYGVKD. The ends were cut back, 4 bases at V and 3 bases at J, with 9 bases in the middle. The CDR3 nucleotides read TGTGCCATCAGTGCCGGTTCGGCTAATGAAAAACTGTTTTTT. Translating gives CAISAGSANEKLFF.

In this sample, this clone turned up once. This chain uses TRBV5-1 with TRBJ1-1, with D possibly being TRBD1 (6 bases). CDR1 and CDR2 (germline): SGHRS, YFSETQ. Trimming took off 2 bases at V and 3 bases at J, with 11 bases between the two ends. The CDR3 is made up of 14 amino acids. This CDR3 is CASSLQGFYTEAFF. The CDR3 DNA follows: TGCGCCAGCAGCTTACAGGGATTCTACACTGAAGCTTTCTTT.

The V and J genes are TRBV28 and TRBJ2-5, with 8 bases fitting TRBD2. The CDR3 spans 14 residues. CDR1 and CDR2 (germline): MDHEN, SYDVKM. Trimming removed 6 bases from V and 5 bases from J; junction bases left unmatched: 8. CDR3 sequence: CASRTSGLRETQYF. DNA of the CDR3: TGTGCCAGCAGAACTAGCGGTCTAAGGGAGACCCAGTACTTC. Full variable domain (outside the CDR3, taken from reference TRBV28 and TRBJ2-5): DVKVTQSSRYLVKRTGEKVFLECVQDMDHENMFWYRQDPGLGLRLIYFSYDVKMKEKGDIPEGYSVSREKKERFSLILESASTNQTSMYLCASRTSGLRETQYFGPGTRLLVL.

As to this clone: This CDR3 is also generated by other DNA sequences in the sample. The chain's CDR3 is CASSLVGETQYF. The DNA of the CDR3 is TGCGCCAGCAGCTTGGTAGGCGAGACCCAGTACTTC. This rearrangement joins TRBV5-1 to TRBJ2-5; D call uncertain. Germline lookup yields CDR1 SGHRS and CDR2 YFSETQ. The CDR3 extends over 12 amino acids. The V gene lost 0 bases and the J gene lost 5 bases, with 5 bases spanning the gap.